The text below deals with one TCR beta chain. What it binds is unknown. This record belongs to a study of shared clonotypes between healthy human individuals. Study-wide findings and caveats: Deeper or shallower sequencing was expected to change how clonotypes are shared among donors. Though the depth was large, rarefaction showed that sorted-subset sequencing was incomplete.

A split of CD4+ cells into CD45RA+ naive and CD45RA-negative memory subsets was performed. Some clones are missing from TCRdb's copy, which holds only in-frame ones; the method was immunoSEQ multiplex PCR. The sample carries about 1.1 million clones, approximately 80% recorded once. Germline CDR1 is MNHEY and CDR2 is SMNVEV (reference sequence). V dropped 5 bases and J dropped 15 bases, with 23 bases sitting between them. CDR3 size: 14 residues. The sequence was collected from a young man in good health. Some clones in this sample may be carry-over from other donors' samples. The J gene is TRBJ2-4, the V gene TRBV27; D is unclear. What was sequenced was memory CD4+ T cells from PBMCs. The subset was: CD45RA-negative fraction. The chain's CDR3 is CASSEYPTGRSPYF. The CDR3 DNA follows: TGTGCCAGCAGTGAATATCCGACCGGTCGATCCCCGTACTTC.